This T cell receptor beta chain was captured by sequencing in a study of blood T cell repertoires in COVID-19. Overall study: PBMCs, B-cell-depleted T cells, or T cells provided the cDNA or gDNA that made up the material.

As handled by the study authors: Estimated nucleated cell counts came from reference gene primer amplification. The data were produced by immunoSEQ multiplex PCR, yet TCRdb's version contains in-frame clones alone and is incomplete. That table gives V, J and clone size, and the DNA gave D and trimming. The table includes under 95,000 clones, roughly 84% detected once. This CDR3 contains 15 residues. Looked up from germline, CDR1 is LNHDA and CDR2 is SQIVND (reference sequence). V was pared by 3 bases and J by 8 bases, with 12 bases of the junction left unmatched. The rearrangement links TRBV19 to TRBJ1-2, with TRBD1 matching 7 bases. The specimen sequenced was peripheral blood. The TCR comes from a woman aged 80 or over with acute or convalescent COVID-19. CDR3 sequence (DNA): TGTGCCAGTAGTATTCCCCCCCGACAGGGTATAGGCTACACCTTC. Encoded protein: CASSIPPRQGIGYTF.